Below, 11 T cell receptor beta chains from the same sample are listed, as sequenced in a study of Graves' ophthalmopathy and Graves' hyperthyroidism (dated by TCRdb to between 2018 and 2020). Sequencing was performed on an Illumina HiSeq 2000. TCR beta CDR3 regions were amplified from RNA transcripts for repertoire sequencing. The first round of RT-PCR was done with HTBI primers and the Qiagen OneStep RT-PCR kit, and was followed by a second round of multiplex PCR, then size selection and purification. The public reads were reanalyzed by TCRdb: fastp trimming at Q25, MiXCR alignment, in-frame beta chains only. Here each entry gathers all rows of one CDR3 protein and keeps the most common genes and DNA. This sample is represented by over a million distinct CDR3 sequences; less than 45% of them were singletons. Clones ranked in the top ten supply more than 9.5% of the sample. The sequenced sample was peripheral blood or thyroid tissue (not recorded which). The receptors here all came from an adult man with Graves' hyperthyroidism.

Only one count was recorded for this clonotype. A much more abundant neighbour one base away suggests this may be a read error. The chain joins TRBV20-1 to TRBJ2-7; TRBD1 matches at 9 bases. V was clipped by 0 bases and J by 3 bases; unmatched bases: 3. The CDR3 is made up of 14 amino acids. CDR1 is DFQATT and CDR2 is SNEGSKA in the germline V gene (reference sequence). This chain's CDR3 is CSARDGDRDYEQYF. CDR3 DNA: TGCAGTGCTAGAGATGGGGACAGGGACTACGAGCAGTACTTC.

This clonotype occurred many times. The chain couples TRBV6-6 to TRBJ1-2; 8 nucleotides line up with TRBD1. The V gene's germline CDR1 is MNHNY and CDR2 SVGAGI (reference sequence). The CDR3 sequence is 15 residues long. Germline trimming cut 0 bases from V and 2 bases from J; bases unmatched to any gene: 2. CDR3 sequence reads: CASSYSDRVNYGYTF. CDR3 bases: TGTGCCAGCAGTTACTCGGACAGGGTAAACTATGGCTACACCTTC.

This clonotype was picked up many times. The chain uses TRBV4-1 and TRBJ1-2; possibly TRBD1 for D (5 bases). The CDR3 loop spans 15 amino acids. CDR1 and CDR2 (germline): MGHRA, YSYEKL. The ends were cut back, 4 bases at V and 6 bases at J, with 18 bases in the middle. In DNA form, the CDR3 reads TGCGCCAGCAGCCCTCGACAAGGGGTCGGCGATGGCTACACCTTC. This codes for CASSPRQGVGDGYTF.

The rearrangement uses TRBV9 and TRBJ1-5; 7 bases align to TRBD1. V shed 4 bases and J 1 base; nucleotides not matched to a gene: 5. The length of the CDR3 is 15 residues. Germline V gives CDR1 SGDLS, CDR2 YYNGEE. DNA for the CDR3: TGTGCCAGCAGCAAGGGAGGGGGCAGCAATCAGCCCCAGCATTTT. Translating gives CASSKGGGSNQPQHF.

This clonotype was seen at least ten times. The chain couples TRBV5-8 to TRBJ2-7; 7 positions match TRBD2. Trimming took 3 bases from V and 7 from J; bases not matched to a gene: 10. Per the germline V gene, CDR1 is SGHTS and CDR2 is YDEGEE. The CDR3 loop spans 14 amino acids. The DNA for the CDR3 is TGTGCCAGCAGCTCATCGGGGACTACCCGGGAGCAGTACTTC. As protein: CASSSSGTTREQYF.

This clonotype has at least ten counts. The genes are TRBV12-3 or TRBV12-4 and TRBJ1-2; 7 bases match TRBD1. Germline trimming cut 6 bases from V and 0 bases from J; bases unmatched to any gene: 1. The CDR3 extends over 13 amino acids. The CDR3 sequence: CASRDRTNYGYTF. The CDR3 bases are TGTGCCAGCAGGGACAGGACTAACTATGGCTACACCTTC.

The V gene is TRBV15, the J gene TRBJ2-6; 11 bases agree with TRBD1. Germline V gives CDR1 LNHNV, CDR2 YYDKDF (reference sequence). There are 15 residues in the CDR3. Losses at the gene ends were 0 bases for V and 11 bases for J; bases not matched to a gene: 3. The CDR3 DNA reads as TGTGCCACCAGCAGAGATCGGACAGGGGGCTACGTCCTGACTTTC. Amino acids: CATSRDRTGGYVLTF.

The table lists this clonotype with a count of one. For the CDR3, the DNA is TGTGCCATCACCGGGGCGAGAGACGGCTACACCTTC. This gives the protein CAITGARDGYTF. This sequence joins TRBV10-3 and TRBJ1-2; TRBD1 might be the D (5 bases). The CDR3 totals 12 residues. Trimming removed 7 bases at V and 8 bases at J, with 14 bases between. Germline V CDR1 and CDR2: ENHRY, SYGVKD.

Note on this clonotype: It may be a read error: a sequence one base away is much more abundant. The chain has TRBV7-9 and TRBJ1-1; D is ambiguous. The CDR3 consists of 12 residues. Per the germline V gene, CDR1 is SEHNR and CDR2 is FQNEAQ (reference sequence). Trimming cost V 1 base and J 7 bases, with 7 bases left between them. CDR3 nucleotides: TGTGCCAGCAGCTTAGATGTCGGTGAAGCTTTCTTT. The encoded protein is CASSLDVGEAFF.

The genes are TRBV11-2 and TRBJ2-2; D tentatively fits TRBD1 or TRBD2 (5 bases each). Trimming removed 1 base from V and 5 bases from J, with 11 bases in between. CDR1 is SGHAT, CDR2 FQNNGV, per germline. This CDR3 comprises 15 residues. The CDR3 protein is CASSLVGVRTGELFF. DNA of the CDR3: TGTGCCAGCAGCTTAGTGGGGGTCCGGACCGGGGAGCTGTTTTTT.

This clonotype appeared many times. V and J are TRBV15 and TRBJ2-6, with D perhaps matching TRBD1 (6 bases). Germline loops: CDR1 LNHNV, CDR2 YYDKDF (reference sequence). The V and J ends lost 0 bases and 2 bases respectively, with 14 bases between them. The CDR3 has 18 residues. CDR3 sequence (DNA): TGTGCCACCAGCAGAGATTCCATACCAGGGGCTGGGGCCAACGTCCTGACTTTC. Amino acids: CATSRDSIPGAGANVLTF.